Given below is one T cell receptor (beta chain) in context. What it recognizes is unknown. Libraries were prepared by immunoSEQ multiplex PCR; TCRdb keeps only in-frame clonotypes and omits some of them. The sample includes 130,000 or so clones, 80% to 90% of them seen just once. The sample belongs to a study of T cells in localized non-small cell lung cancer. This CDR3 is 11 amino acids long. V gave up 5 bases and J gave up 7 bases, with 5 bases separating them. CDR1 WSHSY and CDR2 SAAADI come from the germline V gene. Study-level results: Uninvolved adjacent lung showed higher T cell clonality than tumor.

The source is an older female donor with stage I lung adenocarcinoma. The starting material was peripheral blood, obtained before any cancer treatment. The chain joins TRBV10-2 to TRBJ2-2; D gene unclear. CDR3 protein: CASSTSGELFF. The CDR3 DNA reads as TGCGCCAGCAGTACAAGCGGGGAGCTGTTTTTT.